Listed here is a single T cell receptor beta chain. Under the authors' procedure: Nucleated cell counts were estimated from reference gene primer amplification. The method was immunoSEQ multiplex PCR; TCRdb's version includes in-frame clones alone and lacks a portion of them. Clonal size and the V and J genes are those of that table, whereas D and trimming came from the DNA. The table has some 40,000 clones, roughly 78% seen once. The record originates from a study of blood T cell repertoires in COVID-19. Study-level background: Nucleic acid was either cDNA or gDNA, and it came from T cells, B-cell-depleted T cells, or PBMCs.

Deletions cut 3 bases from V and 8 bases from J, with 26 bases between. The germline gives CDR1 KGHDR, CDR2 SFDVKD. The CDR3 sequence is 18 residues long. Sequenced sample: peripheral blood. The rearrangement links TRBV24-1 to TRBJ2-3; the D gene is possibly TRBD2 (7 bases). The TCR sequence derives from a man between 65 and 85 years old with acute or convalescent COVID-19. CDR3 sequence reads: CATSDRAPGGTRGSTQYF. CDR3 nucleotides: TGTGCCACCAGTGATCGCGCCCCGGGGGGCACACGGGGTTCTACGCAGTATTTT.